This TCR beta chain was captured in a study of blood T cell repertoires in COVID-19. Profiled with immunoSEQ multiplex PCR; TCRdb holds only in-frame clones, not every one. The sample lists about 160,000 clones, approximately 84% occurring once. Sequencing input: peripheral blood. The sequence came from a woman aged 80 or over with acute or convalescent COVID-19.

CDR3 DNA: TGTGCCAGCAGCTTAGTGAGCGGGCAATCCTACGAGCAGTACTTC. Amino acids: CASSLVSGQSYEQYF. The genes are TRBV7-2 and TRBJ2-7, with a possible D match to TRBD2 (6 bases). V was clipped by 1 base and J by 1 base, with 11 bases between them. In germline, CDR1 is SGHTA, CDR2 FQGNSA. The CDR3 runs to 15 residues.